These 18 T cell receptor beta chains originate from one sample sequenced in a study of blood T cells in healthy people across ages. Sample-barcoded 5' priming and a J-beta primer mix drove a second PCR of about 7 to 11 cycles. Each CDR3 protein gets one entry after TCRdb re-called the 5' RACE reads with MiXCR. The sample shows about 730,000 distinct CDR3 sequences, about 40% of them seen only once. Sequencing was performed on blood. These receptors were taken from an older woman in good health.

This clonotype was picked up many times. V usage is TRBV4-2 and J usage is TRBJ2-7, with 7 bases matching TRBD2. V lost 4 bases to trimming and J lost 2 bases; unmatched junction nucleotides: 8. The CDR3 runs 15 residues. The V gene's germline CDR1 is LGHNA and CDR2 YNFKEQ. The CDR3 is CASSLGGSSTYEQYF. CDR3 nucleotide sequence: TGTGCCAGCAGCCTGGGCGGGAGTTCAACCTACGAGCAGTACTTC.

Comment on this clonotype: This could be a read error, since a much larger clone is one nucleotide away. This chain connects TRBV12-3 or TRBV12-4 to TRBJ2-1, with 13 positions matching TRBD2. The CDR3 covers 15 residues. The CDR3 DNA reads TGTACCAGCAGTCCAACTAGCGGGAGGGGGGATGAGCAGTTCTTC. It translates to CTSSPTSGRGDEQFF.

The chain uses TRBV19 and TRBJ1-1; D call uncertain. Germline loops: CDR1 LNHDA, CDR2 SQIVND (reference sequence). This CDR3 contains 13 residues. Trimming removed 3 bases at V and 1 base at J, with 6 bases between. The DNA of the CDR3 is TGTGCCAGTAGTATTAACGGGAACACTGAAGCTTTCTTT. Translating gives CASSINGNTEAFF.

This CDR3 is CATSNWDLTDTQYF. In DNA, the CDR3 is TGTGCCACCAGCAACTGGGACCTCACAGATACGCAGTATTTT. V usage is TRBV15 and J usage is TRBJ2-3; D tentatively fits TRBD1 or TRBD2 (5 bases each). Germline V lookup: CDR1 LNHNV, CDR2 YYDKDF (reference sequence). This CDR3 has 14 amino acids. V lost 4 bases and J 2 bases, leaving 10 bases between the germline ends.

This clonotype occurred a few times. In DNA form, the CDR3 reads TGTGCCAGCAGTGGTGGGTTCGGCTACACCTTC. It specifies CASSGGFGYTF. The rearrangement uses TRBV2 and TRBJ1-2; D uncertain. The germline V gene encodes CDR1 SNHLY and CDR2 FYNNEI. V gave up 4 bases and J gave up 8 bases, with 8 bases separating them. The CDR3 consists of 11 residues.

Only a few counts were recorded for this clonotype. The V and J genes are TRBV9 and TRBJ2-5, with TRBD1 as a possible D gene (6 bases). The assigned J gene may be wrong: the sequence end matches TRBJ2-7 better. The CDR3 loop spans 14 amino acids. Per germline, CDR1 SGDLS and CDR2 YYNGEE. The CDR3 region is CASSARQDSGEQYF. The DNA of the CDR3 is TGTGCCAGCAGCGCCCGACAGGACTCGGGCGAGCAGTACTTC.

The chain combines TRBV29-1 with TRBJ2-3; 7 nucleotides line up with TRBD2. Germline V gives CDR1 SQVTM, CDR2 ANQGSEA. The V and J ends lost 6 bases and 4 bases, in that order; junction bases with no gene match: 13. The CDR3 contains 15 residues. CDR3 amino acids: CSVAAGARNPDTQYF. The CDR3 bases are TGCAGCGTCGCCGCGGGAGCTCGAAATCCAGATACGCAGTATTTT.

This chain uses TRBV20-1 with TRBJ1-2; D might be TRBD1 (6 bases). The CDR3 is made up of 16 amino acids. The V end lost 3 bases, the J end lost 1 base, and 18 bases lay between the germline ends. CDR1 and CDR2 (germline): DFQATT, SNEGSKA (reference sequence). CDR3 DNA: TGCAGTGCTAGTAGAATGGGACTGGACAGTAACTATGGCTACACCTTC. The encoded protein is CSASRMGLDSNYGYTF.

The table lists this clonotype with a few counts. CDR3: CASGTQGANSPLHF. The CDR3 DNA follows: TGTGCCAGCGGAACTCAGGGGGCGAATTCACCCCTCCACTTT. The V gene is TRBV27, the J gene TRBJ1-6, with 8 nucleotides matching TRBD1. Per germline, CDR1 MNHEY and CDR2 SMNVEV (reference sequence). With V trimmed by 8 bases and J by 7 bases, 7 bases remained unmatched. This CDR3 has 14 amino acids.

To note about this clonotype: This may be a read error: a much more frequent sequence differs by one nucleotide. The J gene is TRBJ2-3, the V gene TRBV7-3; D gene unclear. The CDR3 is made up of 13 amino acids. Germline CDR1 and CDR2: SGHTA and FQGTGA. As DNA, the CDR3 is TGTGCCAGCGGCTTATATGGCACAGATACGCAGTATTTT. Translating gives CASGLYGTDTQYF.

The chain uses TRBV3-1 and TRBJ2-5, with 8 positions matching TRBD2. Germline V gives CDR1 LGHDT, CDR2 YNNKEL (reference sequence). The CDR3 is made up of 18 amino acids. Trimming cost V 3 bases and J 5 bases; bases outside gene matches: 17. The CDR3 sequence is CASSHRKGSGVLRETQYF. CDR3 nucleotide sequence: TGTGCCAGCAGCCACAGAAAAGGTAGCGGGGTGTTGCGGGAGACCCAGTACTTC.

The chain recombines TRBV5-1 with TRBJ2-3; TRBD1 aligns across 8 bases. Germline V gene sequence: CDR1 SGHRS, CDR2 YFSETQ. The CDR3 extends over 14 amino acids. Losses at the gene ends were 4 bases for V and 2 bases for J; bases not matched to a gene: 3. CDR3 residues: CASSEGQDTDTQYF. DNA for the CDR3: TGCGCCAGCAGCGAGGGACAGGACACAGATACGCAGTATTTT.

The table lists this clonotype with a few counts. The CDR3 spells CASSQEPRAGEQYF. The CDR3 nucleotides are TGTGCCAGCAGCCAGGAGCCCCGGGCCGGGGAGCAGTACTTC. This rearrangement joins TRBV7-2 to TRBJ2-7, with D unclear. The CDR3 consists of 14 residues. The ends were cut back, 5 bases at V and 7 bases at J, with 18 bases in the middle. The germline V gene has CDR1 SGHTA and CDR2 FQGNSA.

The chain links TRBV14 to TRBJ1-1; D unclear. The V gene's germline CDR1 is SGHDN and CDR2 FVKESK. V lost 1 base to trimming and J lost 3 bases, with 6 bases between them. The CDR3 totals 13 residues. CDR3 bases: TGTGCCAGCAGCCAAGGATTGGACACTGAAGCTTTCTTT. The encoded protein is CASSQGLDTEAFF.

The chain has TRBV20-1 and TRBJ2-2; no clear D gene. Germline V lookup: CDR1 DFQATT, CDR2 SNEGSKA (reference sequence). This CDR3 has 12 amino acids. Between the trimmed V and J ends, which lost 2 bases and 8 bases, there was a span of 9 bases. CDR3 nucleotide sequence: TGCAGTGCTAGACCCATGGCAGGGGAGCTGTTTTTT. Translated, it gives CSARPMAGELFF.

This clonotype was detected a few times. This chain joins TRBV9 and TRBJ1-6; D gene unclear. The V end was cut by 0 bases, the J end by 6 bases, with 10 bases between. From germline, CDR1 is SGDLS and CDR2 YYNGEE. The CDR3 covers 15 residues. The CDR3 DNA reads TGTGCCAGCAGCGTAGGATTTCAGCGTAATTCACCCCTCCACTTT. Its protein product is CASSVGFQRNSPLHF.

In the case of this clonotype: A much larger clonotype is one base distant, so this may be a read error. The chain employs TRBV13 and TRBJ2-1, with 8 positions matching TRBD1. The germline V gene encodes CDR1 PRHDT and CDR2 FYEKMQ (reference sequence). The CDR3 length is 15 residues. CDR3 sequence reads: CTSSGRGRSYNEQFF. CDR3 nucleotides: TGTACCAGCAGTGGCAGGGGGCGCTCCTACAATGAGCAGTTCTTC.

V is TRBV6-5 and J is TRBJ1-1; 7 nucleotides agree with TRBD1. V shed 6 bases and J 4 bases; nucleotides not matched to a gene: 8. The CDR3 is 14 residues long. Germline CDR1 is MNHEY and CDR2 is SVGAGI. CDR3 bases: TGTGCCAGCAGACTTGACAGGGAGGGCACTGAAGCTTTCTTT. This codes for CASRLDREGTEAFF.